This T cell receptor (beta chain) was sequenced during a study of identical twins. The CDR3 has 13 amino acids. The germline V gene encodes CDR1 DFQATT and CDR2 SNEGSKA (reference sequence). The trim removed 1 base at V and 3 bases at J, leaving 1 base unmatched. A universal primer site was incorporated via template switching, and the cDNA contained unique molecular identifiers. TCRdb re-analysed the 5' RACE reads in MiXCR, keeping a single row per CDR3 protein. The table has 430,000 or so distinct CDR3 sequences, roughly 26% seen once; the top ten hold about 3%. As for this clonotype: One base away lies a much larger clone, so this may be a sequencing read error.

These data were also reused for a study on T cells expressing NK-cell markers. That work states: Sorted CD3+CD56+NKG2C+, CD3+CD56+NKG2C- and CD3+CD56-NKG2C+ T cells supplied TCR beta repertoires. HCMV serostatus: seven of eight sequenced donors positive, one negative.

The source material was CD4+ T cells sorted from blood. The receptor's source is a young woman in good health. V usage is TRBV20-1 and J usage is TRBJ1-1; TRBD1 agrees at 8 bases. The CDR3 here is CSARGTGYTEAFF. DNA for the CDR3: TGCAGTGCTAGAGGGACAGGGTACACTGAAGCTTTCTTT.